In this sample, the clone carrying this T cell receptor (beta chain) turned up a few times. The sample comes from a study of response to subunit inactivated influenza vaccine. This CDR3 has 12 amino acids. Trimming cost V 2 bases and J 3 bases, with 7 bases left between them. Germline loops: CDR1 DFQATT, CDR2 SNEGSKA (reference sequence). One entry per CDR3 protein, called by TCRdb with MiXCR from the RT-PCR reads. This sample has about 620,000 distinct CDR3 sequences, with 11% found just once. The sample also formed part of further work on T cells expressing NK-cell markers. That report notes: What made the TCR beta cDNA was 5'RACE template switching with UMIs.

The clonotype comes from a man aged 50-60 years who received an inactivated influenza vaccine. Sequencing was performed on PBMCs from blood, taken on the day of vaccination. The chain carries TRBV20-1 and TRBJ1-2; no firm D call. The CDR3 loop is CSARRRDYGYTF. The CDR3 nucleotides are TGCAGTGCTAGACGCAGAGACTATGGCTACACCTTC.